Each of the 27 T cell receptor beta chains below was sequenced from the same sample in a study of shared clonotypes between healthy human individuals. Produced via immunoSEQ multiplex PCR; TCRdb's table is partial and in-frame only. Found here are some 1,900,000 clones, about 95% of them singletons; the top ten hold under 1.5%. Naive CD8 cells, CD45RO-negative and positively selected for CCR7, excluded terminally differentiated effector memory CD45RA+ cells. The sample consisted of naive CD8+ T cells sorted from blood. These receptor sequences come from a man between 18 and 29 years old in good health.

The chain is built from TRBV28 and TRBJ1-1; D ambiguous. V lost 3 bases and J 8 bases, leaving 10 bases between the germline ends. CDR3 size: 12 residues. The germline V gene has CDR1 MDHEN and CDR2 SYDVKM. CDR3 DNA sequence: TGTGCCAGCAGTTTTTTCCCGGGGGAAGCTTTCTTT. Protein: CASSFFPGEAFF.

As to this clone: The identical CDR3 is also encoded by other nucleotide sequences in the sample. V gene TRBV6-1 combines with J gene TRBJ2-1; 13 bases line up with TRBD2. Germline loops: CDR1 MNHNS, CDR2 SASEGT. V gave up 3 bases and J gave up 5 bases; unmatched junction bases: 1. The CDR3 consists of 15 residues. Here the CDR3 reads CASSETSGGNNEQFF. The CDR3 nucleotides are TGTGCCAGCAGTGAGACTAGCGGGGGGAACAATGAGCAGTTCTTC.

The rearrangement joins TRBV30 to TRBJ1-1, with D tentatively TRBD1 (5 bases). The V end was cut by 2 bases, the J end by 2 bases, with 15 bases between. Germline CDR1 GTSNPN, CDR2 SVGIG (reference sequence). The CDR3 has 15 residues. CDR3: CAWSPQGKINTEAFF. The DNA for the CDR3 is TGTGCCTGGAGTCCTCAGGGAAAAATTAACACTGAAGCTTTCTTT.

The CDR3 DNA is TGTGCCAGCAGCTTAACCCCCTCCGGGGCACACGAGCAGTACTTC. This translates into CASSLTPSGAHEQYF. This chain joins TRBV11-2 and TRBJ2-7; the D call may be TRBD1 or TRBD2 (5 bases each). This CDR3 comprises 15 residues. The ends were cut back, 2 bases at V and 5 bases at J, with 16 bases in the middle. CDR1 is SGHAT and CDR2 is FQNNGV in the germline V gene.

The chain couples TRBV7-9 to TRBJ2-7, with D possibly matching TRBD1 (6 bases). Trimming removed 5 bases at V and 3 bases at J, with 14 bases between. This CDR3 has 14 amino acids. Germline loops: CDR1 SEHNR, CDR2 FQNEAQ (reference sequence). CDR3 coding DNA: TGTGCCAGCAGCCCACAGGGTCTCAACTACGAGCAGTACTTC. As protein: CASSPQGLNYEQYF.

The rearrangement links TRBV4-1 to TRBJ2-2; weak D call: TRBD1 (5 bases). Germline assignment: CDR1 MGHRA and CDR2 YSYEKL. The CDR3 runs 15 residues. V lost 4 bases and J lost 4, with 13 bases in between. CDR3 coding DNA: TGCGCCAGCAGCCGTATAGGGGCGGCCACCGGGGAGCTGTTTTTT. It encodes CASSRIGAATGELFF.

The chain combines TRBV29-1 with TRBJ2-3; the D is unclear. The CDR3 sequence is 13 residues long. CDR1 is SQVTM, CDR2 ANQGSEA, per germline. Trimming took 3 bases from V and 4 from J, leaving 11 bases between them. The CDR3: CSVDGVKADTQYF. CDR3 DNA: TGCAGCGTTGATGGGGTGAAAGCAGATACGCAGTATTTT.

The CDR3 DNA is TGTGCCAGCAGCTCGGGACAGGGTTATGAAGCTTTCTTT. The encoded protein is CASSSGQGYEAFF. V usage is TRBV5-5 and J usage is TRBJ1-1; TRBD1 matches 9 bases. CDR3 length equals 13 residues. In germline, CDR1 is SGHKS, CDR2 YYEKEE (reference sequence). J gave up 7 bases and V 3 bases, and 4 bases lay outside the gene matches.

The sample holds a few counts of this clone. J is TRBJ1-6 and V is TRBV28, with 9 nucleotides matching TRBD1. Germline assignment: CDR1 MDHEN and CDR2 SYDVKM. Trimming at V came to 8 bases and at J to 7 bases, leaving 12 bases not matched to a gene. This CDR3 region has 16 residues. The CDR3 spells CASGIFPGQGNSPLHF. In DNA, the CDR3 is TGTGCCAGCGGAATCTTCCCGGGACAGGGCAATTCACCCCTCCACTTT. Variable domain in full (rest from reference TRBV28 and TRBJ1-6): DVKVTQSSRYLVKRTGEKVFLECVQDMDHENMFWYRQDPGLGLRLIYFSYDVKMKEKGDIPEGYSVSREKKERFSLILESASTNQTSMYLCASGIFPGQGNSPLHFGNGTRLTVT.

V gene TRBV7-9 combines with J gene TRBJ2-3; D not certain. V lost 1 base and J lost 4, with 6 bases in between. In germline, CDR1 is SEHNR, CDR2 FQNEAQ (reference sequence). CDR3 length: 13 residues. The CDR3 DNA follows: TGTGCCAGCAGCTTAGAAGGGCCAGATACGCAGTATTTT. It specifies CASSLEGPDTQYF. The full variable domain, rest sourced from reference TRBV7-9 and TRBJ2-3, is DTGVSQNPRHKITKRGQNVTFRCDPISEHNRLYWYRQTLGQGPEFLTYFQNEAQLEKSRLLSDRFSAERPKGSFSTLEIQRTEQGDSAMYLCASSLEGPDTQYFGPGTRLTVL.

This CDR3 is CASGPGVRLGYTF. The CDR3, as DNA: TGTGCTAGTGGCCCCGGGGTTAGACTCGGCTACACCTTC. The V and J genes are TRBV12-5 and TRBJ1-2; D gene ambiguous. Per the germline V gene, CDR1 is LGHNT and CDR2 is FRNRAP. The V and J ends lost 6 bases and 8 bases respectively, with 16 bases between them. This CDR3 is 13 amino acids long.

A word on this clone: Other DNA variants within this sample encode the same CDR3. The chain recombines TRBV27 with TRBJ2-7; possibly TRBD1 or TRBD2 for D (6 bases each). This CDR3 has 13 residues. Between the trimmed V and J ends, which lost 4 bases and 4 bases, there was a span of 11 bases. CDR1 MNHEY and CDR2 SMNVEV come from the germline V gene (reference sequence). CDR3 sequence reads: CASSSTGGYEQYF. As DNA, the CDR3 is TGTGCCAGCAGTTCGACAGGAGGGTACGAGCAGTACTTC.

This rearrangement joins TRBV11-2 to TRBJ1-1; D is possibly TRBD1 (5 bases). Germline V CDR1 and CDR2: SGHAT, FQNNGV. V was pared by 6 bases and J by 7 bases, with 21 bases between. This CDR3 is built from 15 residues. The CDR3 region is CASRLPSQAPNEAFF. CDR3 in DNA: TGTGCCAGCAGGCTTCCATCACAGGCTCCCAATGAAGCTTTCTTT. Full variable domain (outside the CDR3, taken from reference TRBV11-2 and TRBJ1-1): EAGVAQSPRYKIIEKRQSVAFWCNPISGHATLYWYQQILGQGPKLLIQFQNNGVVDDSQLPKDRFSAERLKGVDSTLKIQPAKLEDSAVYLCASRLPSQAPNEAFFGQGTRLTVV.

The chain is built from TRBV18 and TRBJ1-5, with unresolved D. Germline loops: CDR1 KGHSH, CDR2 LQKENI. This CDR3 has 18 residues. V was trimmed by 5 bases and J by 5 bases, leaving 25 bases between them. The CDR3 spells CASSSFPWGFDADQPQHF. The CDR3 DNA reads as TGTGCCAGCTCATCGTTCCCGTGGGGATTTGACGCGGATCAGCCCCAGCATTTT.

Worth noting for this clone: The same CDR3 is also encoded by other DNA sequences in this sample. The chain carries TRBV9 and TRBJ2-7; D is unresolved. Germline CDR1 is SGDLS and CDR2 is YYNGEE. The CDR3 extends over 13 amino acids. V was trimmed by 0 bases and J by 3 bases, leaving 7 bases between them. Here the CDR3 reads CASSVADHYEQYF. The CDR3 DNA sequence: TGTGCCAGCAGCGTAGCTGATCACTACGAGCAGTACTTC. Full variable domain (missing parts from reference TRBV9 and TRBJ2-7): DSGVTQTPKHLITATGQRVTLRCSPRSGDLSVYWYQQSLDQGLQFLIQYYNGEERAKGNILERFSAQQFPDLHSELNLSSLELGDSALYFCASSVADHYEQYFGPGTRLTVT.

The count of this clone is one. The chain combines TRBV5-8 with TRBJ2-3; 10 bases are a match to TRBD1. The germline V gene encodes CDR1 SGHTS and CDR2 YDEGEE. There are 15 residues in the CDR3. V trimming: 5 bases; J trimming: 4 bases; junction bases outside the gene matches: 7. For the CDR3, the DNA is TGTGCCAGCAGTTCGGGACAGGGGATAGCAGATACGCAGTATTTT. Amino acid sequence: CASSSGQGIADTQYF.

Worth noting for this clone: This sample also contains other DNA sequences that code for the same CDR3. The genes are TRBV5-1 and TRBJ2-7, with 7 bases lining up with TRBD1. The CDR3 contains 14 residues. CDR1 and CDR2 (germline): SGHRS, YFSETQ. The trim removed 0 bases at V and 2 bases at J, leaving 2 bases unmatched. The CDR3 protein is CASSLGQGAYEQYF. The CDR3 DNA reads TGCGCCAGCAGCTTGGGACAGGGAGCCTACGAGCAGTACTTC.

This clone was counted a single time. This chain links TRBV4-1 with TRBJ2-3; 9 nucleotides match TRBD1. After removal of 1 base from V and 4 bases from J, the junction contained 6 bases not matched to a gene. The CDR3 totals 16 residues. The germline CDR1 and CDR2 sequences are MGHRA and YSYEKL. The CDR3 DNA sequence: TGCGCCAGCAGCCAAGTGAAGGGACAGGGATCAGATACGCAGTATTTT. The encoded protein is CASSQVKGQGSDTQYF.

The chain joins TRBV4-1 to TRBJ1-4; perhaps TRBD1 as D (5 bases). Germline V lookup: CDR1 MGHRA, CDR2 YSYEKL. CDR3 length equals 16 residues. The ends were cut back, 0 bases at V and 4 bases at J, with 12 bases in the middle. CDR3 in DNA: TGCGCCAGCAGCCAAGAATGGGGGGTGGGTAATGAAAAACTGTTTTTT. This gives the protein CASSQEWGVGNEKLFF.

The CDR3 nucleotides read TGTGCCAGCAGCTTCTGGGAGGGAACAAACACTGAAGCTTTCTTT. The encoded protein is CASSFWEGTNTEAFF. The V and J genes are TRBV7-9 and TRBJ1-1; D unresolved. V gave up 3 bases and J gave up 2 bases, with 13 bases separating them. The CDR3 length is 15 residues. The germline gives CDR1 SEHNR, CDR2 FQNEAQ (reference sequence).

The chain is built from TRBV11-2 and TRBJ2-7; 8 nucleotides line up with TRBD1. The CDR3 runs 16 residues. The V gene end was trimmed by 5 bases and the J gene end by 2 bases; junction bases not matched to a gene: 11. CDR1 SGHAT and CDR2 FQNNGV come from the germline V gene. This CDR3 reads CASSPPRQGTTYEQYF. The CDR3 coding sequence is TGTGCCAGCAGCCCCCCCCGACAGGGGACAACCTACGAGCAGTACTTC.

This sequence joins TRBV4-1 and TRBJ2-1; the match to TRBD2 covers 14 bases. J was trimmed by 4 bases and V by 4 bases; bases with no gene match: 9. The germline V gene has CDR1 MGHRA and CDR2 YSYEKL. CDR3 length: 18 amino acids. Written as DNA, the CDR3 is TGCGCCAGCAGCCCCAGACTAGCGGGGGGGATCGGGTACAATGAGCAGTTCTTC. Its protein is CASSPRLAGGIGYNEQFF.

The chain has TRBV28 and TRBJ2-7; D remains unclear. Germline CDR1 reads MDHEN; CDR2 reads SYDVKM. The length of the CDR3 is 12 residues. Between the trimmed V and J ends, which lost 4 bases and 0 bases, there was a span of 4 bases. The CDR3 protein is CASSWGSYEQYF. CDR3 in DNA: TGTGCCAGCAGTTGGGGCTCCTACGAGCAGTACTTC.

CDR3 sequence (DNA): TGTGCCAGCAGCTTAACCCCACCGAATGGCTACACCTTC. It yields the protein CASSLTPPNGYTF. This chain joins TRBV7-9 and TRBJ1-2, with D unresolved. The CDR3 spans 13 residues. Trimming stripped 2 bases from V and 6 bases from J, with 10 bases between. Germline CDR1 and CDR2: SEHNR and FQNEAQ (reference sequence). The full variable domain, in which reference TRBV7-9 and TRBJ1-2 provide the parts outside the CDR3, is DTGVSQNPRHKITKRGQNVTFRCDPISEHNRLYWYRQTLGQGPEFLTYFQNEAQLEKSRLLSDRFSAERPKGSFSTLEIQRTEQGDSAMYLCASSLTPPNGYTFGSGTRLTVV.

V is TRBV27 and J is TRBJ2-1; maybe TRBD1 (6 bases). The CDR3 runs 16 residues. Germline V gene data show CDR1 as MNHEY and CDR2 as SMNVEV (reference sequence). With 5 bases removed from V and 3 bases from J, the gap between germline ends came to 17 bases. The CDR3 coding sequence is TGTGCCAGCAGTCCCCTGACAGGTTGGGACTACAATGAGCAGTTCTTC. As protein: CASSPLTGWDYNEQFF.

This clone was found once. The chain combines TRBV6-5 with TRBJ2-7, with a tentative D call TRBD2 (6 bases). Germline assignment: CDR1 MNHEY and CDR2 SVGAGI. This CDR3 is 16 amino acids long. Trimming removed 0 bases at V and 2 bases at J, with 14 bases between. The DNA of the CDR3 is TGTGCCAGCAGTTACTCTACGGGGGAGCACACCTACGAGCAGTACTTC. Translating gives CASSYSTGEHTYEQYF.

Concerning this clone itself: The sample holds other DNA sequences that translate to the same CDR3. The chain has TRBV7-9 and TRBJ2-7; weak D call: TRBD2 (6 bases). The germline gives CDR1 SEHNR, CDR2 FQNEAQ (reference sequence). V shed 4 bases and J shed 0 bases, with 10 bases lying between them. The CDR3 totals 14 residues. The CDR3 DNA reads as TGTGCCAGCAGCTCCTCGGGGGTCTCCTACGAGCAGTACTTC. Translated, it gives CASSSSGVSYEQYF.